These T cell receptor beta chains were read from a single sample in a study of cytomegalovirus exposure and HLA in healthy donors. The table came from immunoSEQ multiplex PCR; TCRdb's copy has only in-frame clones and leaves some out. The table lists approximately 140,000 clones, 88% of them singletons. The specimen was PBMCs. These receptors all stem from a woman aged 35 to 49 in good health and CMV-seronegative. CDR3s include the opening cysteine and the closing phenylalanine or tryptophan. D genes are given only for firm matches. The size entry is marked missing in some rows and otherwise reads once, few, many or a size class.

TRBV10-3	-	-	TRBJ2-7	CAISDSRDTGYEQYF	TGTGCCATCAGTGACTCCCGGGACACCGGCTACGAGCAGTACTTC
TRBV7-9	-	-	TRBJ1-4	CASSSRGGTNEKLFF	TGTGCCAGCAGCTCGCGGGGGGGTACTAATGAAAAACTGTTTTTT
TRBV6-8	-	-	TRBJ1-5	CASRAAPGGQPQHF	TGTGCCAGCAGAGCAGCCCCGGGTGGTCAGCCCCAGCATTTT
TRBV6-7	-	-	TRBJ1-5	CASSKQRGKYQPQHF	TGTGCCAGCAGTAAACAACGGGGAAAATATCAGCCCCAGCATTTT
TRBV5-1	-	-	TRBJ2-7	CASSLGGWDGQYF	TGCGCCAGCAGTCTTGGCGGGTGGGATGGGCAGTACTTC
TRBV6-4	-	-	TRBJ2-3	CASSDSNGLGQYF	TGTGCCAGCAGTGACTCGAACGGTCTAGGGCAGTATTTT
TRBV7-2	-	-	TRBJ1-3	CASSLAPPGSGNTIYF	TGTGCCAGCAGCTTAGCCCCCCCGGGCTCTGGAAACACCATATATTTT
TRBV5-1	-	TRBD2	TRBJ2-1	CASSSGLAGGPSEQFF	TGCGCCAGCAGCTCAGGACTAGCGGGAGGGCCGAGTGAGCAGTTCTTC
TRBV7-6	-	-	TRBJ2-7	CASRPTWDGLGGEQYF	TGTGCCAGCAGACCTACCTGGGACGGTCTCGGGGGAGAGCAGTACTTC
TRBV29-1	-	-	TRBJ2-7	CSVEALGSENEQYF	TGCAGCGTTGAAGCCCTGGGCAGTGAGAACGAGCAGTACTTC
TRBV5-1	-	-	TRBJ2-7	CASSSGLSAYEQYF	TGCGCCAGCAGCTCGGGACTCAGCGCCTACGAGCAGTACTTC
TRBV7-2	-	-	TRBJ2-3	CASSLAAGLRTDTQYF	TGTGCCAGCAGCTTAGCGGCAGGGTTAAGGACAGATACGCAGTATTTT
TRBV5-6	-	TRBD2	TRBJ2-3	CASRLAGPTDTQYF	TGTGCCAGCAGATTAGCGGGCCCAACAGATACGCAGTATTTT
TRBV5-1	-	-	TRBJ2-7	CASSSAYEQYF	TGCGCCAGCAGCTCCGCCTACGAGCAGTACTTC
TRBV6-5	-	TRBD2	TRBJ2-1	CASSGRTSGDNEQFF	TGTGCCAGCAGTGGTCGGACTAGCGGGGACAATGAGCAGTTCTTC
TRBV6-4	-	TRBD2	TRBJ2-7	CASSDSSADRGRLAGREWSYEQYF	TGTGCCAGCAGTGACTCGAGCGCCGACAGGGGTCGACTAGCGGGACGGGAATGGTCCTACGAGCAGTACTTC
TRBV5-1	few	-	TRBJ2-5	CASVPIGAGETQYF	TGCGCCAGCGTCCCCATTGGGGCAGGGGAGACCCAGTACTTC
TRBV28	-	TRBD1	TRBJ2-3	CASSLRDRAFPSTDTQYF	TGTGCCAGCAGTCTCCGGGACAGGGCCTTCCCTAGCACAGATACGCAGTATTTT
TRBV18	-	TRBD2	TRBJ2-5	CASSPLFSGTQETQYF	TGTGCCAGCTCACCCCTTTTTAGCGGGACCCAAGAGACCCAGTACTTC
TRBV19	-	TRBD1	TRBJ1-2	CASNTGQGFGYTF	TGTGCCAGTAATACGGGACAGGGGTTTGGCTACACCTTC
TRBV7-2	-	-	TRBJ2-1	CASSLDGAQSQFF	TGTGCCAGCAGCTTAGATGGGGCCCAGTCACAGTTCTTC
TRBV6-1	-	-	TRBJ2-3	CASLSSGTDTQYF	TGTGCCAGCTTGAGTAGTGGCACAGATACGCAGTATTTT
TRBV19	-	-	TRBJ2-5	CASSIGTSRQETQYF	TGTGCCAGTAGTATCGGGACAAGCAGACAAGAGACCCAGTACTTC
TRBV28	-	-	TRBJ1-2	CASSPFGGGYGYTF	TGTGCCAGCAGTCCGTTCGGGGGTGGTTATGGCTACACCTTC
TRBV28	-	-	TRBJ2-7	CASTLGGGKKEQYF	TGTGCCAGCACTTTAGGGGGGGGAAAGAAAGAGCAGTACTTC
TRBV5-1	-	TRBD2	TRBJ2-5	CASSLLASGSGETQYF	TGCGCCAGCAGCTTGTTGGCTAGCGGGAGTGGGGAGACCCAGTACTTC
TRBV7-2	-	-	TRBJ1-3	CASSLGPQGNTIYF	TGTGCCAGCAGCTTAGGCCCACAGGGAAACACCATATATTTT
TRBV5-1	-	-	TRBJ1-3	CASSQSPSGNTIYF	TGCGCCAGTTCCCAGTCTCCCTCTGGAAACACCATATATTTT
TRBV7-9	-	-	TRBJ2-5	CASSLQGFGETQYF	TGTGCCAGCAGCTTGCAGGGTTTTGGAGAGACCCAGTACTTC
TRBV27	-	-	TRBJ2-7	CASSLLAGEGSYEQYF	TGTGCCAGCAGTTTATTAGCAGGGGAAGGCTCCTACGAGCAGTACTTC
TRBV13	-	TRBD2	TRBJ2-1	CASSREGGQSRNEQFF	TGTGCCAGCAGTCGGGAGGGGGGCCAAAGTCGCAATGAGCAGTTCTTC
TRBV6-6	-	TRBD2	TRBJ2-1	CASSYTSGKQFF	TGTGCCAGCAGTTACACAAGCGGGAAGCAGTTCTTC
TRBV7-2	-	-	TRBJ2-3	CASSLLGVTDTQYF	TGTGCCAGCAGCCTGCTCGGGGTGACAGATACGCAGTATTTT
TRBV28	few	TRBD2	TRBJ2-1	CASRRLAGYNEQFF	TGTGCCAGCAGGAGGCTAGCGGGCTACAATGAGCAGTTCTTC
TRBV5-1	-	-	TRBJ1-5	CASSFSGGGDQPQHF	TGCGCCAGCAGCTTCTCGGGCGGAGGGGATCAGCCCCAGCATTTT
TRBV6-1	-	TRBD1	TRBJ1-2	CASQQGPYGGGYTF	TGTGCCAGCCAACAGGGGCCCTATGGAGGTGGCTACACCTTC
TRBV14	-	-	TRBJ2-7	CASSQAGSLSYEQYF	TGTGCCAGCAGCCAAGCCGGGAGCCTCTCCTACGAGCAGTACTTC
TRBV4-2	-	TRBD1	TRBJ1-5	CASSQGPSGQGNQPQHF	TGTGCCAGCAGCCAAGGGCCCTCGGGACAGGGGAATCAGCCCCAGCATTTT
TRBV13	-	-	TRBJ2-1	CASSRIPSGKWGNNEQFF	TGTGCCAGCAGCCGCATCCCCTCGGGAAAGTGGGGAAACAATGAGCAGTTCTTC
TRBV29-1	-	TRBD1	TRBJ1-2	CSGATGFGYTF	TGCAGCGGCGCGACAGGGTTTGGCTACACCTTC
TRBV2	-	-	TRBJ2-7	CASSELSVQYF	TGTGCCAGCAGTGAACTTTCAGTGCAGTACTTC
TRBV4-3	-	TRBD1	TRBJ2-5	CASTRPGQRYQETQYF	TGCGCCAGCACCCGACCGGGACAGCGGTACCAAGAGACCCAGTACTTC
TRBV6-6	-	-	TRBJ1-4	CASRAVGVEVEKLFF	TGTGCCAGCAGGGCGGTTGGCGTCGAGGTTGAAAAACTGTTTTTT
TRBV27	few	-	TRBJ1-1	CASSRDTETPNTEAFF	TGTGCCAGCAGTAGGGACACCGAGACTCCGAACACTGAAGCTTTCTTT
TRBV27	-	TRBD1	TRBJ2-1	CASTVGQPGGSYNEQFF	TGTGCCAGCACCGTGGGACAGCCTGGGGGCTCCTACAATGAGCAGTTCTTC
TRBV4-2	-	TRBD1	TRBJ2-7	CASSHGQVPQYF	TGTGCCAGCAGCCATGGACAGGTTCCGCAGTACTTC
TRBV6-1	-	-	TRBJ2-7	CATAGQSYEQYF	TGTGCCACCGCGGGACAGTCCTACGAGCAGTACTTC
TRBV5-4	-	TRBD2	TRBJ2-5	CASSSVSGPQETQYF	TGTGCCAGCAGTTCCGTTAGCGGGCCCCAAGAGACCCAGTACTTC
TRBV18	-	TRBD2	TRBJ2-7	CASSPSAGGYEQYF	TGTGCCAGCTCACCATCCGCGGGAGGCTACGAGCAGTACTTC